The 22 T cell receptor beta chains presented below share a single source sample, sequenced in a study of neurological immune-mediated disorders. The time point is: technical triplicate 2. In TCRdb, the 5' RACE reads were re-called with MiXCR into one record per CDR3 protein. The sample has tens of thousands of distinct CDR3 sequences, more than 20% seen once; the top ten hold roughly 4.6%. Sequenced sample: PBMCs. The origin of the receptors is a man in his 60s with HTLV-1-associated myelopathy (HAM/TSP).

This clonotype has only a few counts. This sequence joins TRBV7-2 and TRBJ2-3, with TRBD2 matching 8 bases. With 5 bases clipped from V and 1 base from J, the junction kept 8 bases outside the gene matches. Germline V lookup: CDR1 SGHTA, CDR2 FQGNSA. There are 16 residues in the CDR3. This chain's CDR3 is CASSLFSGTGTDTQYF. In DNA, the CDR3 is TGTGCCAGCAGCCTCTTTAGCGGGACTGGCACAGATACGCAGTATTTT. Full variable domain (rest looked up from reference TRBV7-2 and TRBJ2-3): GAGVSQSPSNKVTEKGKDVELRCDPISGHTALYWYRQSLGQGLEFLIYFQGNSAPDKSGLPSDRFSAERTGGSVSTLTIQRTQQEDSAVYLCASSLFSGTGTDTQYFGPGTRLTVL.

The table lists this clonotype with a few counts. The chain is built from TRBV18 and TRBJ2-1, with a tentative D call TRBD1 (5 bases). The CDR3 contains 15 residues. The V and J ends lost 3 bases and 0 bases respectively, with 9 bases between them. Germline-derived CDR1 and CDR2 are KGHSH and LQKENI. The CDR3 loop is CASSPRGHSYNEQFF. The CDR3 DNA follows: TGTGCCAGCTCACCTCGCGGACACTCCTACAATGAGCAGTTCTTC.

CDR3 DNA sequence: TGTGCCAGCAGTTTAGCGCTTGCAAGGGGCTACGGCGTGGAGACCCAGTACTTC. Translating gives CASSLALARGYGVETQYF. This rearrangement joins TRBV12-3 or TRBV12-4 to TRBJ2-5; TRBD1 might be the D (5 bases). Trimming pared 0 bases from V and 5 bases from J, leaving 22 bases between. This CDR3 spans 18 amino acids.

This CDR3 reads CASSLRDSRTGELFF. CDR3 DNA: TGTGCCAGCAGCCTGCGGGACAGCCGGACCGGGGAGCTGTTTTTT. The rearrangement uses TRBV7-8 and TRBJ2-2, with D tentatively TRBD1 (7 bases). Trimming stripped 5 bases from V and 5 bases from J, with 15 bases between. CDR1 SGHVS and CDR2 FQNEAQ come from the germline V gene. The CDR3 is 15 residues long.

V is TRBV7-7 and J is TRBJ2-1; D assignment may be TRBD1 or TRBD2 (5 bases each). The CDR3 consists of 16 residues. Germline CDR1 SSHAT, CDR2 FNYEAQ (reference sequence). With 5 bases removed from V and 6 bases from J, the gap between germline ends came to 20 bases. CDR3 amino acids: CASSPIARAAGNEQFF. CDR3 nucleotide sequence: TGTGCCAGCAGCCCGATAGCCAGGGCCGCGGGCAATGAGCAGTTCTTC.

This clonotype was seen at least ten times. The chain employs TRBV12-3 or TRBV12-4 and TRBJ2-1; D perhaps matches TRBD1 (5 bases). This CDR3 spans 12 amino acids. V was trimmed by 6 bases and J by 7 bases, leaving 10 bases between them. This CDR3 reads CASSLQENEQFF. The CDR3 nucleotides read TGTGCCAGCAGCCTACAGGAGAATGAGCAGTTCTTC.

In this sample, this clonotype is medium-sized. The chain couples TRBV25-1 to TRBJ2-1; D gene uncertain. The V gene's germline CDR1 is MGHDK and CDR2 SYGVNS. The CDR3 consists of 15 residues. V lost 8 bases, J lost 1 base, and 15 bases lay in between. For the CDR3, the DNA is TGTGCCAGCCCCTTAGCTCCACAGTCCTACAATGAGCAGTTCTTC. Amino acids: CASPLAPQSYNEQFF.

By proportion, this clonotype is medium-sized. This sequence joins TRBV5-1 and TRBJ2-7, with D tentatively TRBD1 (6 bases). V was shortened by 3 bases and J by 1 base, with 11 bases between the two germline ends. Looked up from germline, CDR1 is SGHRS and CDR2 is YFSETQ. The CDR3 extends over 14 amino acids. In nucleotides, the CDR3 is TGCGCCAGCAGCTCTTCGACAGGTTCCTACGAGCAGTACTTC. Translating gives CASSSSTGSYEQYF.

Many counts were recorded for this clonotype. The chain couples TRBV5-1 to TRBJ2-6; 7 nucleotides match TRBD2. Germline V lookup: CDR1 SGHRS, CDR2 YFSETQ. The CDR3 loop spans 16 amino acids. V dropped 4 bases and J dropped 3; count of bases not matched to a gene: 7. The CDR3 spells CASSTSGTFGANVLTF. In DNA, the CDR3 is TGCGCCAGCAGCACCAGCGGGACCTTTGGGGCCAACGTCCTGACTTTC.

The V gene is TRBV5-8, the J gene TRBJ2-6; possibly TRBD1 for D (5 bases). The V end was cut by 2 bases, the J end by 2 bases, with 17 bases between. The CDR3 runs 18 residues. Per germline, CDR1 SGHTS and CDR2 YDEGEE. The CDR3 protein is CASSFVGHTRTGANVLTF. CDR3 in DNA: TGTGCCAGCAGCTTTGTTGGACATACCAGAACTGGGGCCAACGTCCTGACTTTC.

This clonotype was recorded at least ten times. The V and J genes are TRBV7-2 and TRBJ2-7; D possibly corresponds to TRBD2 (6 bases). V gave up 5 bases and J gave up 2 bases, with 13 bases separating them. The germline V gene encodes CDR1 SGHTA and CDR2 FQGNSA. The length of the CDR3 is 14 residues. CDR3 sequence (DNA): TGTGCCAGCAGCCTCGGCGGGAAAGCCTACGAGCAGTACTTC. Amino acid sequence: CASSLGGKAYEQYF.

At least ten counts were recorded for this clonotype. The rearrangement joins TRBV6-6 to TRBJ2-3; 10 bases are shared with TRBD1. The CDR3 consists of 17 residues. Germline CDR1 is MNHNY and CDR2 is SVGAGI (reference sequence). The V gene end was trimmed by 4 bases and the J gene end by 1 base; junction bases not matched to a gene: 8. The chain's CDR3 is CASSSHPGTGGTDTQYF. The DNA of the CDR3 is TGTGCCAGCAGTTCACACCCCGGGACAGGGGGCACAGATACGCAGTATTTT.

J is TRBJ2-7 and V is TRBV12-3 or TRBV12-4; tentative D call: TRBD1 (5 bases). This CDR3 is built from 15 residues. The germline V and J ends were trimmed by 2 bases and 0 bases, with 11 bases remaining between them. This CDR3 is CASSLSWGGSYEQYF. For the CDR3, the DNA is TGTGCCAGCAGTTTAAGTTGGGGCGGCTCCTACGAGCAGTACTTC.

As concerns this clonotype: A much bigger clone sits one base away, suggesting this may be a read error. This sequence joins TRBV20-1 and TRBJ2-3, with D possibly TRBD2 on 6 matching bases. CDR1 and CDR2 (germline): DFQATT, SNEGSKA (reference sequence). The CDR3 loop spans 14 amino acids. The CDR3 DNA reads TGCAGTGCGGAAAGACTAACTAGCACAGATATGCAGTATTTT. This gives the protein CSAERLTSTDMQYF.

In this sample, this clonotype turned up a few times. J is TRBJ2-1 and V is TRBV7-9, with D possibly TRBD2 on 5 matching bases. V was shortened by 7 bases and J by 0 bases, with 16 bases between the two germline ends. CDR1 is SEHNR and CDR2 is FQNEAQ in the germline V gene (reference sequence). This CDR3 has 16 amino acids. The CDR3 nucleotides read TGTGCCAGCAACGAAGAGGGTTCGGCCTCCTACAATGAGCAGTTCTTC. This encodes CASNEEGSASYNEQFF.

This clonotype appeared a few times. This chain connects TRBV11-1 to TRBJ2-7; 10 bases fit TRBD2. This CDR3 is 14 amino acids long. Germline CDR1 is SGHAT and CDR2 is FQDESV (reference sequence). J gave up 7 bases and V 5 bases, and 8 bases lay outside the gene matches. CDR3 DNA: TGTGCCAGCAGCGCGGGACTAGCGCAGGGAGAGCAGTACTTC. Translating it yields CASSAGLAQGEQYF.

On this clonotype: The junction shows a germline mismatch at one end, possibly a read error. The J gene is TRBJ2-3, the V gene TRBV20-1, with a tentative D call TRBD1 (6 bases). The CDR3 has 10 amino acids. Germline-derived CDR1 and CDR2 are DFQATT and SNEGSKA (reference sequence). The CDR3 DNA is TGCAGACAGGGTACAGATACGAAGTATTTT. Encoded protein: CRQGTDTKYF.

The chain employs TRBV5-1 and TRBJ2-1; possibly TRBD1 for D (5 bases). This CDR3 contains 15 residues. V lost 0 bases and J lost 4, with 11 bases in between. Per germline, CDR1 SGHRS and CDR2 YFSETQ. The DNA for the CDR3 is TGCGCCAGCAGCTTGGCCGACAGTCTATACAATGAGCAGTTCTTC. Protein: CASSLADSLYNEQFF.

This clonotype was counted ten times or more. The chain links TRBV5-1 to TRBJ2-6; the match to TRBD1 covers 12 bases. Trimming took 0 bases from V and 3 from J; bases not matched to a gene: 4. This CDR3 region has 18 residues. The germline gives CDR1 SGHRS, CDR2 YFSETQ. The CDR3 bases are TGCGCCAGCAGCTTGGATGGGACAGGGGGCTTTGGGGCCAACGTCCTGACTTTC. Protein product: CASSLDGTGGFGANVLTF.

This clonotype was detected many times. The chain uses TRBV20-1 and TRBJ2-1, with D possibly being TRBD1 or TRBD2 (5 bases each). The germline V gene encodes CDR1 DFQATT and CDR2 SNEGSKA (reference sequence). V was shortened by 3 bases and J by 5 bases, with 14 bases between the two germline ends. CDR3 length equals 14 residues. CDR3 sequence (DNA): TGCAGTGCTAGGCGCCCGGGGCGGAACAATGAGCAGTTCTTC. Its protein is CSARRPGRNNEQFF.

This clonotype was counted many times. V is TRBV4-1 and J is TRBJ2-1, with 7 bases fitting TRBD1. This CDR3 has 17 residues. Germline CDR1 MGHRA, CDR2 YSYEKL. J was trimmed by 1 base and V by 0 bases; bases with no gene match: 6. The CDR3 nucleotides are TGCGCCAGCAGCCAAGATCTAGGGACAGTGTCCTACAATGAGCAGTTCTTC. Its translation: CASSQDLGTVSYNEQFF.

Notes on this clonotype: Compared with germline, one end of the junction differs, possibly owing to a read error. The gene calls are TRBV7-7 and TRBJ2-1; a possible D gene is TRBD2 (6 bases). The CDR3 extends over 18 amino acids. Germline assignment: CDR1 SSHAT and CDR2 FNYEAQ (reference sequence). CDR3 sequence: CASSRNPPSARSYNEQFF. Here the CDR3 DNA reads TGTGCTAGCAGTCGCAACCCGCCTAGCGCCCGCTCCTACAATGAGCAGTTCTTC.